A selection of T cell receptor beta chains follows, all from one sample in a study of control samples from healthy donors and cancer patients. TCRdb's table, derived via immunoSEQ multiplex PCR, lists solely in-frame clones and lacks some. The sample holds more than 75,000 clones, around 84% seen once. Source material: PBMCs. The receptor source for this set is a man aged 65 to 79 with lung cancer. The CDR3 runs from the conserved cysteine through the conserved F or W. D genes are given only for firm matches. Clone size appears in some rows only: once, few, many, or a class for an expanded clone.

j_call,clone_size,v_call,d_call,cdr3_aa
TRBJ2-7,NA,TRBV27,TRBD1,CASSTHGTASYEQYF
TRBJ1-1,NA,TRBV14,TRBD1,CASSPDRVWRERTEAFF
TRBJ2-3,NA,TRBV24-1,TRBD2,CATSARGGRTDTQYF
TRBJ2-2,NA,TRBV5-4,TRBD1,CASSSDGQGWNTGELFF
TRBJ1-2,NA,TRBV5-1,NA,CASSLGGADGYTF
TRBJ2-7,once,TRBV30,NA,CAWSVYRVRYEQYF
TRBJ2-2,NA,TRBV6-5,NA,CASSWAPVASTGELFF
TRBJ1-3,NA,TRBV6-5,NA,CASSFTGLASGNTIYF
TRBJ1-2,NA,TRBV19,TRBD1,CASRGTGSNYGYTF
TRBJ1-4,few,TRBV7-8,TRBD1,CASSLPQGAIRMDEKLFF
TRBJ2-3,few,TRBV5-4,TRBD2,CASSYLQTLGTSGGTDTQYF
TRBJ1-4,NA,TRBV3-1/TRBV3-2,NA,CASTPRGGGREKLFF
TRBJ1-4,NA,TRBV27,NA,CASSLSNPAAGEKLFF
TRBJ2-3,NA,TRBV9,TRBD2,CASSEPRGGRSDTQYF
TRBJ2-7,NA,TRBV18,TRBD2,CASSPGLAAEGEQYF
TRBJ2-7,NA,TRBV24-1,NA,CATSDSGGPYEQYF
TRBJ2-2,NA,TRBV24-1,TRBD1,CATSDLRGTGRAGELFF
TRBJ1-5,many,TRBV30,TRBD1,CAWRADREPQHF
TRBJ1-4,few,TRBV28,NA,CASSSGPLRSEKLFF
TRBJ2-5,NA,TRBV9,TRBD1,CASSVGRGRLETQYF
TRBJ1-6,NA,TRBV6-5,NA,CASTQDRAYNSPLHF
TRBJ1-5,many,TRBV6-5,NA,CASDRDGPYQPQHF
TRBJ1-1,NA,TRBV7-2,NA,CASSFVSGGTEAFF
TRBJ1-1,NA,TRBV19,NA,CASTYNAQLNTEAFF
TRBJ1-1,NA,TRBV10-1,NA,CASSEGNTEAFF
TRBJ2-5,NA,TRBV7-9,TRBD2,CASSFAQRGLRETQYF
TRBJ2-4,NA,TRBV19,NA,CASSIGGENIQYF
TRBJ1-1,NA,TRBV2,NA,CASQGQVARKGTEAFF
TRBJ1-3,NA,TRBV6-2/TRBV6-3,NA,CASSYIPWGGRGNTIYF
TRBJ2-3,few,TRBV14,NA,CASSQADTQYF
TRBJ1-1,NA,TRBV7-9,NA,CAAGPGGRNTEAFF
TRBJ1-4,few,TRBV5-1,TRBD1,CASSLQPQGVNEKLFF
TRBJ2-5,NA,TRBV5-5,TRBD2,CATASSGGATQETQYF
TRBJ2-1,NA,TRBV2,TRBD2,CASSEISGGAGEQFF
TRBJ1-1,NA,TRBV10-1,NA,CASSESGPGTEAFF
TRBJ2-5,NA,TRBV6-1,NA,CASSGGGFDGELWETQYF
TRBJ2-3,NA,TRBV18,NA,CASSPSRGSTDTQYF
TRBJ1-6,NA,TRBV4-1,NA,CASSQEQGWAPLHF
TRBJ1-3,NA,TRBV7-9,TRBD1,CASSLAGQGVNTIYF
TRBJ2-1,NA,TRBV30,NA,CAWSWGMPNNEQFF
TRBJ2-1,NA,TRBV29-1,NA,CSVSTTYNEQFF
TRBJ2-7,NA,TRBV10-1,TRBD1,CASRGLLGTGPYEQYF
TRBJ1-2,few,TRBV28,NA,CASSAPAQGYGYTF
TRBJ1-3,few,TRBV18,NA,CASSPIAPGVSEGNTIYF
TRBJ1-4,NA,TRBV7-6,NA,CASSQNGAKSNEKLFF
TRBJ2-3,NA,TRBV19,NA,CASSPSGATDTQYF
TRBJ2-5,NA,TRBV19,NA,CASSILLGGRETQYF
TRBJ2-5,few,TRBV30,TRBD1,CAWSWTGAAQETQYF
TRBJ2-7,once,TRBV6-5,NA,CASSGGRYEQYF
TRBJ2-2,NA,TRBV5-1,NA,CASSSYNTGELFF
TRBJ2-6,NA,TRBV14,TRBD1,CASSQDRGGANVLTF
TRBJ1-6,few,TRBV6-1,NA,CASSESGGSNSPLHF
TRBJ2-5,NA,TRBV5-1,NA,CASSLAAGSETQYF